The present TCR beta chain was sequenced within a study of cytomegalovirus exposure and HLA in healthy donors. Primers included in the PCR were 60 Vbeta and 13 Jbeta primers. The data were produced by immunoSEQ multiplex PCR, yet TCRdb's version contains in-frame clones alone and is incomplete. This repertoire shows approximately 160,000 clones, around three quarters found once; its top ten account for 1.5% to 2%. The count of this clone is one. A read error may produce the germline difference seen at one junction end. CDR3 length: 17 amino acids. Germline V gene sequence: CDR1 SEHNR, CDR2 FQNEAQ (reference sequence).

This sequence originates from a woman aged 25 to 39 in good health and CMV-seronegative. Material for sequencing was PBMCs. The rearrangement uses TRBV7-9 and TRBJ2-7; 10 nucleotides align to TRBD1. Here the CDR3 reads CSSSLVGQGSLEGEQYF. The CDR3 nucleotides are TGTTCCAGCAGCTTAGTGGGACAGGGGTCCTTGGAAGGCGAGCAGTACTTC.